This T cell receptor (beta chain) was captured in a study of T-cell memory formation after mild COVID-19. Study-wide context: The two donors had largely donor-specific TCR clusters. Study outcomes and limitations: Detection of some responders pre-infection suggested pre-existing cross-reactive memory T cells participated.

TCRdb passed the 5' RACE reads through MiXCR, listing each CDR3 protein once. The table has 210,000 or so distinct CDR3 sequences, roughly 10% seen once. A remark on this clonotype: Its specificity is not known.

Sequenced input: PBMCs or a T cell subset sorted from them (not recorded which). This TCR came from a young man who had mild COVID-19 (a few samples of this study predate the infection). Cell type and time point are not known.

The CDR3 coding sequence is TGCGCCAGCAGCCAACCGCCCCGGGCAACCACAGATACGCAGTATTTT. Its translation: CASSQPPRATTDTQYF. J is TRBJ2-3 and V is TRBV4-1; no clear D. Germline lookup yields CDR1 MGHRA and CDR2 YSYEKL. This CDR3 contains 16 residues. Trimming stripped 2 bases from V and 2 bases from J, with 14 bases between.